The 19 T cell receptor beta chains below were found in one sample sequenced in a study of tumor-infiltrating lymphocytes in primary liver carcinoma. Production of TCR beta cDNA used around 500 ng total RNA together with a constant-region primer. Nested multiplex PCR, run for three rounds with slightly modified ARM-PCR, yielded TCR beta libraries. Each of the first two PCR rounds ran around 10 cycles with TRBV1-TRBV30 forward and C-beta reverse primers. TCRdb reprocessed the multiplex PCR reads via MiXCR and lists one record per CDR3 protein. The data hold fewer than 350,000 distinct CDR3 sequences, with 55% to 65% observed a single time. The study extracted blood RNA from unsorted whole blood and also extracted germline DNA. The sample comprised peripheral blood. Source of these receptors: a middle-aged man with primary liver carcinoma and hepatitis B virus infection.

In this sample, this clonotype turned up a few times. A much more abundant neighbour one base away suggests this may be a read error. CDR3 coding DNA: TGCAGCACACGGACAGGGCCTGAAAAACTGTTTTTT. Its protein product is CSTRTGPEKLFF. V and J are TRBV29-1 and TRBJ1-4, with 8 bases lining up with TRBD1. Trimming at V came to 8 bases and at J to 7 bases, leaving 6 bases not matched to a gene. Germline values: CDR1 SQVTM, CDR2 ANQGSEA. The CDR3 is 12 residues long. Filled out from reference TRBV29-1 and TRBJ1-4, the complete variable domain reads SAVISQKPSRDICQRGTSLTIQCQVDSQVTMMFWYRQQPGQSLTLIATANQGSEATYESGFVIDKFPISRPNLTFSTLTVSNMSPEDSSIYLCSTRTGPEKLFFGSGTQLSVL.

As regards this clonotype: It may be a read error: a sequence one base away is much more abundant. This chain joins TRBV6-2 or TRBV6-3 and TRBJ1-5; D unresolved. CDR1 and CDR2 (germline): MNHEY, SVGEGT. The CDR3 length is 17 residues. CDR3 protein: CASSYSARSYSNQPEHF. The CDR3 DNA reads as TGTGCCAGCAGTTACTCGGCCCGCAGCTATAGCAATCAGCCCGAGCATTTT.

The chain couples TRBV6-6 to TRBJ2-1; D gene ambiguous. The germline V and J ends were trimmed by 6 bases and 1 base, with 16 bases remaining between them. Germline V gene data show CDR1 as MNHNY and CDR2 as SVGAGI (reference sequence). The CDR3 has 16 amino acids. CDR3 nucleotide sequence: TGTGCCAGCAGGCTGACTGGCTCCTTATCCTACAATGAGCAGTTCTTC. It encodes CASRLTGSLSYNEQFF.

This clonotype appeared once. A read error may explain this, as a much larger clone is one base away. V is TRBV4-1 and J is TRBJ2-3; 11 positions agree with TRBD1. Germline V gene lookup returns CDR1 MGHRA and CDR2 YSYEKL. CDR3 length equals 15 residues. CDR3 coding DNA: TGCGCCAGCAGCCCCAGGACAGGGGGCCGAGATACGCATTATTTT. Residues: CASSPRTGGRDTHYF.

Remarks on this clonotype: Given the absence of the conserved phenylalanine or tryptophan at the CDR3 end, a read error is likely. J is TRBJ2-1 and V is TRBV6-2 or TRBV6-3, with TRBD2 identical over 9 bases. The CDR3 is 13 residues long. Germline assignment: CDR1 MNHEY and CDR2 SVGEGT. The CDR3, as DNA: TGTGGCAGCAAGGGAAGCGGGAGGACAGAGCAGTTCCTC. The encoded protein is CGSKGSGRTEQFL.

Regarding this clonotype: Germline and junction disagree at one end, which may indicate a read error. The CDR3 bases are TGTACCAGCAGCCCTGGGACAGCCTATGGCTACACCTTC. It yields the protein CTSSPGTAYGYTF. The chain carries TRBV11-2 and TRBJ1-2, with TRBD1 matching over 7 bases. From germline, CDR1 is SGHAT and CDR2 FQNNGV. The CDR3 totals 13 residues.

Notes on this clonotype: A read error may be the cause here, since a much bigger clone is one base away. The chain joins TRBV6-5 to TRBJ1-4; 7 positions match TRBD1. After removal of 2 bases from V and 8 bases from J, the junction contained 8 bases not matched to a gene. The germline gives CDR1 MNHEY, CDR2 SVGAGI. CDR3 length: 15 residues. CDR3 nucleotides: TGTGCCAGCAGTTACACGACAGGGCGGGTCGAAAAACTGTTTTTT. Residues: CASSYTTGRVEKLFF.

The rearrangement links TRBV5-1 to TRBJ1-3; no reliable D call. CDR3 length: 14 residues. With 0 bases removed from V and 1 base from J, the gap between germline ends came to 5 bases. Germline CDR1 and CDR2: SGHRS and YFSETQ. CDR3 nucleotides: TGCGCCAGCAGCTTGGTTGCGTCTGGAAACACCATATATTTT. It codes for CASSLVASGNTIYF.

Here the CDR3 reads CASSLDRTKETQYF. In nucleotides, the CDR3 is TGCGCCAGCAGCTTGGACAGGACAAAAGAGACCCAGTACTTC. The V and J genes are TRBV5-1 and TRBJ2-5; the D gene is possibly TRBD1 (5 bases). Germline assignment: CDR1 SGHRS and CDR2 YFSETQ. V lost 0 bases and J lost 3, with 9 bases in between. The length of the CDR3 is 14 residues.

Comment on this clonotype: One base away lies a much larger clone, so this may be a sequencing read error. The gene calls are TRBV10-3 and TRBJ2-7; D uncertain. This CDR3 has 12 amino acids. Trimming left V 3 bases short and J 5 bases short, with 8 bases between. CDR1 and CDR2 from the germline V gene are ENHRY and SYGVKD. This CDR3 is CAISDYRNEQYF. Here the CDR3 DNA reads TGTGCCATCAGTGACTATAGGAACGAGCAGTACTTC.

A note on this clonotype: This may come from a read error, since a much larger clone is one base off. This sequence joins TRBV6-5 and TRBJ2-3, with 8 positions matching TRBD2. Germline V gives CDR1 MNHEY, CDR2 SVGAGI. This CDR3 has 15 residues. For the CDR3, the DNA is TGTGACAGCAGTCTTAGCGGGACTAGCACAGATACGCAGTATTTT. Protein: CDSSLSGTSTDTQYF.

Notes on this clonotype: The missing conserved phenylalanine or tryptophan at the end of this CDR3 makes a read error likely. The chain joins TRBV14 to TRBJ2-7; TRBD2 might be the D (6 bases). Per the germline V gene, CDR1 is SGHDN and CDR2 is FVKESK. V lost 4 bases and J lost 7, with 17 bases in between. The CDR3 length is 14 residues. DNA for the CDR3: TGTGCCAGCAGCCGAGATCTCCCGGGAGTGGAGCAGTACCTC. Translated, it gives CASSRDLPGVEQYL.

As concerns this clonotype: Given a much more abundant clone one base away, this may be a read error. The J gene is TRBJ2-3, the V gene TRBV4-3, with D perhaps assigned TRBD1 or TRBD2 (5 bases each). CDR1 is LGHNA, CDR2 YSLEER, per germline. The CDR3 length is 15 residues. V was clipped by 0 bases and J by 2 bases, with 9 bases between them. In DNA, the CDR3 is TGCGCCAGCAGCCAAGAGGATGGGACCACAGATACGCAGTATTTT. This gives the protein CASSQEDGTTDTQYF.

On this clonotype itself: A read error may explain this, as a much larger clone is one base away. The conserved phenylalanine or tryptophan normally closing the CDR3 is absent here, so this likely arose from a read error. This sequence joins TRBV6-1 and TRBJ1-5, with 7 bases lining up with TRBD1. CDR3 size: 14 residues. The V gene end was trimmed by 6 bases and the J gene end by 7 bases; junction bases not matched to a gene: 9. Per the germline V gene, CDR1 is MNHNS and CDR2 is SASEGT. For the CDR3, the DNA is TGTGCCAGCAGCCCCTCACAGGGGAAGCAGCCCCAGCATTCT. It is translated as CASSPSQGKQPQHS.

The V and J genes are TRBV5-1 and TRBJ1-1; D not certain. Trimming took 5 bases from V and 4 from J, leaving 18 bases between them. The length of the CDR3 is 15 residues. Germline V gene sequence: CDR1 SGHRS, CDR2 YFSETQ. The CDR3 loop reads CASRGNMREGTEAFF. The CDR3 nucleotides read TGCGCCAGCAGAGGTAATATGCGGGAAGGCACTGAAGCTTTCTTT.

On this clonotype itself: This sequence may be a read error, since a much larger clone differs from it by one base. V and J are TRBV29-1 and TRBJ2-5; D ambiguous. The CDR3 runs to 12 residues. The germline gives CDR1 SQVTM, CDR2 ANQGSEA. In DNA, the CDR3 is TGCAGCGAAGGGCGTGAAGGAGAGACCCAGTGCTTC. Its translation: CSEGREGETQCF.

With respect to this clonotype: This may stem from a read error, because a much larger clone lies one nucleotide away. V and J are TRBV6-2 or TRBV6-3 and TRBJ1-5; D unclear. Looked up from germline, CDR1 is MNHEY and CDR2 is SVGEGT. The CDR3 is made up of 14 amino acids. In nucleotides, the CDR3 is TGTGACAGCAGCCGTCAAGGGATAAATCAGCCCCAGCATTTT. This encodes CDSSRQGINQPQHF.

This chain uses TRBV4-1 with TRBJ2-7, with 13 positions matching TRBD2. The germline gives CDR1 MGHRA, CDR2 YSYEKL. V gave up 7 bases and J gave up 3 bases; unmatched junction bases: 6. The CDR3 is made up of 15 amino acids. The CDR3 region has the DNA TGCGCCAGCACGCCGGGGACTAGCGGGGTCTACGAGCAGTACTTC. Amino acid sequence: CASTPGTSGVYEQYF.

This clonotype was detected only once. Just one base apart from a much larger clone, this may be a read error. V usage is TRBV6-2 or TRBV6-3 and J usage is TRBJ2-3, with D perhaps matching TRBD1 or TRBD2 (5 bases each). CDR3 length equals 14 residues. The V gene lost 5 bases and the J gene lost 6 bases, with 15 bases spanning the gap. Germline CDR1 and CDR2: MNHEY and SVGEGT. The CDR3 nucleotides read TGTGCCAGCAGTCCGGACTCCGAGGGGGATACGCAGTATTTT. It specifies CASSPDSEGDTQYF.